The clone carrying this T cell receptor (beta chain) was observed a few times. Its specificity is unknown. Sequence at one end of the junction differs from germline and may be a read error. The entry originates in a study of neurological immune-mediated disorders. Study-wide points: The multiple sclerosis repertoire cluster had no clinical or MRI feature associated with it. The most TCR clonal expansion was seen in HTLV-1-associated myelopathy, whereas the least was seen in multiple sclerosis, below the level in healthy controls.

5'RACE with 10-nucleotide random UMIs produced the cDNA. TCRdb re-derived calls from the 5' RACE reads in MiXCR, one entry per CDR3 protein. Of tens of thousands of distinct CDR3 sequences listed, 2.6% are singletons. The CDR3 extends over 16 amino acids. Germline loops: CDR1 MNHEY, CDR2 SMNVEV (reference sequence). The sequence was obtained from a woman in her 30s with multiple sclerosis. The source material was PBMCs. This sequence joins TRBV27 and TRBJ1-5; D is possibly TRBD1 (6 bases). In DNA, the CDR3 is TGTGCCAGCAGTTTATTTCAGGGGTACGCAAATCAGCACCAGCATTTT. It is translated as CASSLFQGYANQHQHF.